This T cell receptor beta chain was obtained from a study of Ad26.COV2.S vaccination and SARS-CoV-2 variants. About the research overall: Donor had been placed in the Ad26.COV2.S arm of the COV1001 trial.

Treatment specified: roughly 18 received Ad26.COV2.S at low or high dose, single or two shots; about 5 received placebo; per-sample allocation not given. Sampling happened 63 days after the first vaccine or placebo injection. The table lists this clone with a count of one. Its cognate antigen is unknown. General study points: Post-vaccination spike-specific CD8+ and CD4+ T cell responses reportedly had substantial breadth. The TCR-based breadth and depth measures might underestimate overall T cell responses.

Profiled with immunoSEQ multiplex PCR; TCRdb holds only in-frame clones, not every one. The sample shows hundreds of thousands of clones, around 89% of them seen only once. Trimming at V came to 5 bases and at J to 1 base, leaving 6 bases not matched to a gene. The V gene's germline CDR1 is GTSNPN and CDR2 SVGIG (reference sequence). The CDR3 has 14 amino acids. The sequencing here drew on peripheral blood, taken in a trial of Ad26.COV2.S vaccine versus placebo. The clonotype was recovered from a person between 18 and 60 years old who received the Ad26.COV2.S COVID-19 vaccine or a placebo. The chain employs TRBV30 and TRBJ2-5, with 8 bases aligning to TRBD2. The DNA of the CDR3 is TGTGCCTGGGGTAGCGGGGATGCCCAAGAGACCCAGTACTTC. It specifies CAWGSGDAQETQYF.